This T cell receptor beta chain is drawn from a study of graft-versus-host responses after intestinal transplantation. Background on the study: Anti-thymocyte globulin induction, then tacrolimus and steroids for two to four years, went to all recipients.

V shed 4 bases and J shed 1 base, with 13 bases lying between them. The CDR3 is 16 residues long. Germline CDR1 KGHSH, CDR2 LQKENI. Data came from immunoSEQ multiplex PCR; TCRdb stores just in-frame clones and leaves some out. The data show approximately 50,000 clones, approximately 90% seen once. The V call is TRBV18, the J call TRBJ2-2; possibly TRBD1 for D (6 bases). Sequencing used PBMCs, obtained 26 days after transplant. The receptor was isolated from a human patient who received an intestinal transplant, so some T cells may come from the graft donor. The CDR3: CASSHPDRKNTGELFF. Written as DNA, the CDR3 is TGTGCCAGCTCACATCCAGACAGGAAGAACACCGGGGAGCTGTTTTTT.